A single sample is the source of the 5 T cell receptor beta chains below, sequenced in a study of shared clonotypes between healthy human individuals. Some clones are missing from TCRdb's copy, which holds only in-frame ones; the method was immunoSEQ multiplex PCR. The repertoire holds about 100,000 clones, with around half as singletons. Sample: PBMCs. The receptors here all came from a woman aged 40 to 50 in good health. Some clones in this sample may be carry-over from other donors' samples.

Note on this clone: This may be a read error, as it is one base from a much larger clone. The V and J genes are TRBV30 and TRBJ2-1, with unresolved D. This CDR3 has 11 amino acids. Trimming shortened V by 0 bases and J by 10 bases, and 7 bases separated the two germline ends. Germline V CDR1 and CDR2: GTSNPN, SVGIG (reference sequence). The CDR3: CAWSVQAEQFF. As DNA, the CDR3 is TGTGCCTGGAGTGTACAAGCGGAGCAGTTCTTC.

The chain recombines TRBV4-1 with TRBJ2-1, with a tentative D call TRBD2 (5 bases). V gave up 5 bases and J gave up 5 bases, with 7 bases separating them. CDR1 is MGHRA and CDR2 is YSYEKL in the germline V gene. This CDR3 is built from 12 residues. This chain's CDR3 is CASSDGNNEQFF. The CDR3 region has the DNA TGCGCCAGCAGCGACGGGAACAATGAGCAGTTCTTC.

The chain combines TRBV30 with TRBJ1-1, with D unclear. Germline-derived CDR1 and CDR2 are GTSNPN and SVGIG (reference sequence). V shed 0 bases and J shed 3 bases, with 11 bases lying between them. The CDR3 has 14 amino acids. CDR3 sequence (DNA): TGTGCCTGGAGTGTTGGGGTATACGACACTGAAGCTTTCTTT. Translating it yields CAWSVGVYDTEAFF.

The V call is TRBV15, the J call TRBJ2-5; D is unresolved. Deletions cut 3 bases from V and 2 bases from J, with 10 bases between. CDR3 length: 14 residues. The germline gives CDR1 LNHNV, CDR2 YYDKDF (reference sequence). The CDR3 loop is CATSRDRAQETQYF. The CDR3 DNA sequence: TGTGCCACCAGCAGGGACCGGGCTCAAGAGACCCAGTACTTC.

This clone was counted many times. This chain connects TRBV28 to TRBJ1-4; D perhaps matches TRBD1 (6 bases). Germline loops: CDR1 MDHEN, CDR2 SYDVKM. V was cut by 6 bases and J by 11 bases, with 22 bases left in between. The CDR3 is 15 amino acids. The CDR3 DNA is TGTGCCAGCAGCAGCCGGGGGGGCGAAGTCTCGAAACTGTTTTTT. Protein: CASSSRGGEVSKLFF.